The T cell receptor beta chain under discussion was sequenced for a study of control samples from healthy donors and cancer patients. V was shortened by 0 bases and J by 2 bases, with 11 bases between the two germline ends. Per germline, CDR1 LNHNV and CDR2 YYDKDF (reference sequence). This CDR3 has 15 amino acids. The protocol was immunoSEQ multiplex PCR, while the TCRdb copy is restricted to in-frame clones and leaves out a portion. The sample lists around 200,000 clones, over 80% occurring once. The sequencing sample was made of blood. The chain couples TRBV15 to TRBJ2-7, with D possibly TRBD1 on 6 matching bases. The sequence was obtained from a man aged 18 to 29 in good health. The CDR3 nucleotides read TGTGCCACCAGCAGAGATCAAGGGGGTGCCTACGAGCAGTACTTC. This codes for CATSRDQGGAYEQYF.